The 22 T cell receptor beta chains below were found in one sample sequenced in a study of blood T cells in healthy people across ages. It was with a sample-barcoded 5' primer and a J-beta primer mix that a second PCR of about 6 to 12 cycles was run. Each CDR3 protein gets one entry after TCRdb re-called the 5' RACE reads with MiXCR. The sample includes 950,000 to 1,200,000 distinct CDR3 sequences, roughly two fifths of them seen just once. The sample consisted of blood. The receptors derive from a man between 18 and 29 years old in good health.

The chain has TRBV20-1 and TRBJ1-2; 7 bases line up with TRBD1. Trimming took 0 bases from V and 2 from J; bases not matched to a gene: 6. The length of the CDR3 is 15 residues. Germline values: CDR1 DFQATT, CDR2 SNEGSKA (reference sequence). The CDR3 protein is CSARDEGQTNYGYTF. DNA of the CDR3: TGCAGTGCTAGAGATGAGGGACAGACAAACTATGGCTACACCTTC.

The chain uses TRBV21-1 and TRBJ1-4; the table's D call, TRBD1, was not checked against the DNA. TRBV21-1 is an annotated pseudogene. The CDR3 has 21 amino acids. The chain's CDR3 is CASSKEGFVWKEWATNEKLFF. The CDR3 nucleotides are TGTGCCAGCAGCAAAGAGGGGTTCGTTTGGAAAGAGTGGGCAACTAATGAAAAACTGTTTTTT.

This chain uses TRBV27 with TRBJ1-1, with unresolved D. Germline V gives CDR1 MNHEY, CDR2 SMNVEV (reference sequence). CDR3 length: 13 amino acids. The V end was cut by 4 bases, the J end by 4 bases, with 10 bases between. CDR3 region: CASSCAVATEAFF. DNA for the CDR3: TGTGCCAGCAGTTGTGCGGTTGCCACTGAAGCTTTCTTT.

This sequence joins TRBV20-1 and TRBJ2-7; no clear D. Germline CDR1 DFQATT, CDR2 SNEGSKA (reference sequence). This CDR3 is built from 12 residues. The V and J ends lost 4 bases and 7 bases respectively, with 14 bases between them. The CDR3, as DNA: TGCAGTGCTACCGGGCCCTACAATGAGCAGTACTTC. This gives the protein CSATGPYNEQYF.

This clonotype was counted a few times. The V and J genes are TRBV6-2 or TRBV6-3 and TRBJ2-3; 8 bases match TRBD2. This CDR3 has 16 residues. V lost 8 bases, J lost 6 bases, and 16 bases stayed unmatched. Germline-derived CDR1 and CDR2 are MNHEY and SVGEGT. For the CDR3, the DNA is TGTGCCAGCGGGACTTCGGGGGGGCCTCTGTCCGATACGCAGTATTTT. Translated, it gives CASGTSGGPLSDTQYF.

The rearrangement joins TRBV12-3 or TRBV12-4 to TRBJ1-1, with 7 nucleotides matching TRBD1. The CDR3 loop spans 17 amino acids. V shed 5 bases, J shed 0 bases, and the junction held 12 bases outside the gene matches. For the CDR3, the DNA is TGTGCCAGCAGTCCCGGGGCAACAGGGGCCATGAACACTGAAGCTTTCTTT. Encoded protein: CASSPGATGAMNTEAFF.

J is TRBJ2-1 and V is TRBV6-1, with D hard to call. The DNA end favors TRBJ2-7, so the J call may be wrong. This CDR3 region has 15 residues. Germline V gene lookup returns CDR1 MNHNS and CDR2 SASEGT. The CDR3 sequence: CASLGRTFSYNEQYF. CDR3 DNA: TGTGCCTCCCTCGGCCGAACCTTCTCCTACAATGAGCAGTACTTC.

This clonotype was observed a handful of times. The chain is built from TRBV2 and TRBJ1-4; no reliable D call. V was cut by 2 bases and J by 8 bases, with 15 bases left in between. The CDR3 covers 15 residues. From germline, CDR1 is SNHLY and CDR2 FYNNEI. For the CDR3, the DNA is TGTGCCAGCAGTGAACAGGTGGCAGGAGGAGAAAAACTGTTTTTT. This codes for CASSEQVAGGEKLFF.

This clonotype was counted a few times. A much more abundant neighbour one base away suggests this may be a read error. The chain employs TRBV5-1 and TRBJ1-2; weak D call: TRBD1 (5 bases). The V and J ends lost 5 bases and 2 bases respectively, with 16 bases between them. From germline, CDR1 is SGHRS and CDR2 YFSETQ. This CDR3 region has 15 residues. The CDR3 nucleotides are TGCGCCAGCAGTTCGAGTCAGGGTGCGAACTATGGCTACACCTTC. Translating gives CASSSSQGANYGYTF.

This chain connects TRBV7-2 to TRBJ1-2; possibly TRBD1 for D (5 bases). There are 13 residues in the CDR3. Trimming shortened V by 6 bases and J by 4 bases, and 12 bases separated the two germline ends. CDR1 SGHTA and CDR2 FQGNSA come from the germline V gene. CDR3 protein: CASSNRQPYGYTF. CDR3 sequence (DNA): TGTGCCAGCAGTAATCGACAGCCCTATGGCTACACCTTC.

There are a few counts of this clonotype. The gene calls are TRBV7-2 and TRBJ2-4; maybe TRBD2 (7 bases). The V gene's germline CDR1 is SGHTA and CDR2 FQGNSA. V lost 7 bases to trimming and J lost 7 bases, with 11 bases between them. The CDR3 covers 12 residues. CDR3 bases: TGTGCCAGCACTGGGGGGGCGAACATTCAGTACTTC. Translating it yields CASTGGANIQYF.

This rearrangement joins TRBV4-3 to TRBJ1-2; 7 bases agree with TRBD1. The germline V gene has CDR1 LGHNA and CDR2 YSLEER. The V segment lost 2 bases and the J segment 4 bases; nucleotides outside the gene matches: 4. The CDR3 runs to 14 residues. The CDR3 protein is CASSQQGGGYGYTF. The CDR3, as DNA: TGCGCCAGCAGCCAACAGGGGGGGGGCTATGGCTACACCTTC.

Note on this clonotype: Its ends do not fully match the called genes, so a read error is possible. The chain combines TRBV7-2 with TRBJ2-2; D call uncertain. CDR3 length: 15 residues. Germline values: CDR1 SGHTA, CDR2 FQGNSA. CDR3 amino acids: CVSSFNRPNTGELFF. CDR3 coding DNA: TGTGTCAGCAGCTTTAATCGACCTAACACCGGGGAGCTGTTTTTT.

The V and J genes are TRBV20-1 and TRBJ2-1; 12 bases map to TRBD2. Germline V gene lookup returns CDR1 DFQATT and CDR2 SNEGSKA (reference sequence). The CDR3 consists of 16 residues. J was trimmed by 7 bases and V by 0 bases; bases with no gene match: 7. For the CDR3, the DNA is TGCAGTGCTAGAGATCTACTAGCGGGGGGTGGAAATGAGCAGTTCTTC. The encoded protein is CSARDLLAGGGNEQFF.

A few counts support this clonotype. The chain recombines TRBV6-2 or TRBV6-3 with TRBJ2-3; no clear D gene. The CDR3 loop spans 11 amino acids. Germline V gene data show CDR1 as MNHEY and CDR2 as SVGEGT. Trimming stripped 6 bases from V and 7 bases from J, with 8 bases between. Written as DNA, the CDR3 is TGTGCCAGCAGCACTGGTTATACGCAGTATTTT. Amino acids: CASSTGYTQYF.

This clonotype was found a few times. This chain links TRBV28 with TRBJ1-1; D is possibly TRBD1 (5 bases). V lost 6 bases and J 5 bases, leaving 13 bases between the germline ends. Per the germline V gene, CDR1 is MDHEN and CDR2 is SYDVKM. This CDR3 has 13 residues. In DNA, the CDR3 is TGTGCCAGCAGCACACCTGAGGGGACTGAAGCTTTCTTT. It specifies CASSTPEGTEAFF.

The V and J genes are TRBV20-1 and TRBJ1-1; weak D call: TRBD1 (6 bases). Trimming removed 0 bases at V and 11 bases at J, with 16 bases between. The CDR3 totals 13 residues. Germline V lookup: CDR1 DFQATT, CDR2 SNEGSKA (reference sequence). The CDR3 DNA is TGCAGTGCTAGAGATTACAGGGAATTAAGGGCTTTCTTT. Its protein product is CSARDYRELRAFF.

A remark on this clonotype: The limits of the CDR3 on the DNA are not certain, so only TCRdb's listed CDR3 is given. V usage is TRBV12-3 or TRBV12-4 and J usage is TRBJ2-5. The CDR3 is 14 residues long, counting both termini. The CDR3 reads CASSFGSGQETQYF.

This clonotype has only a few counts. V and J are TRBV29-1 and TRBJ2-1; D might be TRBD2 (6 bases). The V gene's germline CDR1 is SQVTM and CDR2 ANQGSEA. V was trimmed by 4 bases and J by 9 bases, leaving 10 bases between them. The CDR3 consists of 11 residues. Here the CDR3 DNA reads TGCAGCGTTGCTCAGGGAGGTGAGCAGTTCTTC. This translates into CSVAQGGEQFF.

The genes are TRBV27 and TRBJ1-5, with D possibly TRBD1 on 5 matching bases. V lost 5 bases and J 3 bases, leaving 14 bases between the germline ends. This CDR3 comprises 15 residues. Germline lookup yields CDR1 MNHEY and CDR2 SMNVEV (reference sequence). CDR3: CASSAGTVTNQPQHF. CDR3 sequence (DNA): TGTGCCAGCAGTGCCGGGACCGTCACCAATCAGCCCCAGCATTTT.

This clonotype was recorded a few times. This sequence joins TRBV9 and TRBJ1-1, with 8 bases identical to TRBD1. The CDR3 is 17 residues long. Germline V gene lookup returns CDR1 SGDLS and CDR2 YYNGEE. Trimming cost V 3 bases and J 0 bases; bases outside gene matches: 10. CDR3 in DNA: TGTGCCAGCAGCGCCGGACAGGGCGTTTATGTGAACACTGAAGCTTTCTTT. Protein product: CASSAGQGVYVNTEAFF. The full variable domain, rest sourced from reference TRBV9 and TRBJ1-1, is DSGVTQTPKHLITATGQRVTLRCSPRSGDLSVYWYQQSLDQGLQFLIQYYNGEERAKGNILERFSAQQFPDLHSELNLSSLELGDSALYFCASSAGQGVYVNTEAFFGQGTRLTVV.

V gene TRBV29-1 combines with J gene TRBJ2-5; 9 bases line up with TRBD1. In germline, CDR1 is SQVTM, CDR2 ANQGSEA. The length of the CDR3 is 15 residues. Losses at the gene ends were 3 bases for V and 13 bases for J; bases not matched to a gene: 18. The CDR3 loop is CSVDRTGGAWNERYF. The CDR3 DNA sequence: TGCAGCGTTGACCGAACAGGGGGCGCCTGGAACGAGCGGTACTTC.